These T cell receptor beta chains were read from a single sample in a study of chemoradiotherapy in HPV16-positive cancers. The protocol was immunoSEQ multiplex PCR, while the TCRdb copy is restricted to in-frame clones and leaves out a portion. The sample holds 55,000 to 85,000 clones, about 90% seen once. The sequencing used blood, collected from a patient who underwent chemoradiotherapy. The origin of the receptors is a human donor with HPV-associated anogenital cancer. The CDR3 runs from the conserved cysteine through the conserved F or W. The order of the fields is clone size, J gene, D gene, V gene, CDR3 protein, CDR3 DNA. D genes are given only for firm matches. Size is omitted from some rows. Given values are once, few, many or a class for expanded clones.

. TRBJ1-5 . TRBV28 CASSSLSWTESNQPQHF TGTGCCAGCAGTTCCCTTTCGTGGACAGAGAGCAATCAGCCCCAGCATTTT
. TRBJ1-1 TRBD1 TRBV11-2 CASSLTGIAEAFF TGTGCCAGCAGTTTGACAGGGATCGCTGAAGCTTTCTTT
. TRBJ2-3 . TRBV18 CASSPGWGASTDTQYF TGTGCCAGCTCTCCAGGGTGGGGGGCTAGCACAGATACGCAGTATTTT
. TRBJ1-1 . TRBV28 CASIPPGLNTEAFF TGTGCCAGCATCCCTCCGGGATTGAACACTGAAGCTTTCTTT
. TRBJ1-1 . TRBV7-5 CARSFPLPPMNTEAFF TGTGCCAGAAGCTTTCCACTTCCGCCTATGAACACTGAAGCTTTCTTT
. TRBJ1-3 TRBD1 TRBV18 CASSLPLTGGNTIYF TGTGCCAGCTCACTACCTTTGACAGGGGGAAACACCATATATTTT
once TRBJ2-5 . TRBV5-6 CASRSGPQETQYF TGTGCCAGCAGGTCGGGCCCCCAAGAGACCCAGTACTTC
. TRBJ1-3 . TRBV6-1 CASSEGQVSGNTIYF TGTGCCAGCAGTGAAGGACAGGTCTCTGGAAACACCATATATTTT
. TRBJ2-7 TRBD2 TRBV14 CASSQATSGSGYEQYF TGTGCCAGCAGCCAGGCCACTAGCGGGAGTGGGTACGAGCAGTACTTC
. TRBJ2-5 . TRBV18 CASSPGQAGETQYF TGTGCCAGCTCACCGGGGCAGGCGGGCGAGACCCAGTACTTC
. TRBJ1-6 TRBD1 TRBV6-5 CASSSQGDNSPLHF TGTGCCAGCAGTTCACAGGGGGATAATTCACCCCTCCACTTT
. TRBJ2-3 . TRBV9 CASSVAEGAGDTQYF TGTGCCAGCAGCGTAGCTGAGGGGGCGGGGGATACGCAGTATTTT
. TRBJ2-1 TRBD2 TRBV11-2 CASSFQLAGGPEFF TGTGCCAGCAGCTTTCAGCTAGCGGGGGGGCCCGAGTTCTTC
. TRBJ2-2 . TRBV10-3 CAISEPPAGLPNTGELFF TGTGCCATCAGTGAGCCCCCGGCAGGGCTACCTAACACCGGGGAGCTGTTTTTT
. TRBJ1-1 . TRBV15 CATSRDFGPLGEAFF TGTGCCACCAGCAGAGATTTCGGCCCCTTGGGTGAAGCTTTCTTT
. TRBJ2-7 . TRBV14 CASSQRGSYEQYF TGTGCCAGCAGCCAACGGGGTTCCTACGAGCAGTACTTC
. TRBJ2-5 TRBD2 TRBV5-1 CASSSSGGPETQYF TGCGCCAGCAGCTCTAGCGGGGGGCCAGAGACCCAGTACTTC
. TRBJ2-1 . TRBV7-3 CASSLTSTVSYNEQFF TGTGCCAGCAGCTTAACGAGCACAGTCTCCTACAATGAGCAGTTCTTC
. TRBJ1-4 . TRBV6-1 CASRQPELTNEKLFF TGTGCCAGCAGGCAGCCTGAGCTAACTAATGAAAAACTGTTTTTT
. TRBJ2-3 TRBD2 TRBV5-4 CASSSKAGTTTTDTQYF TGTGCCAGCAGCTCGAAAGCGGGGACTACCACCACAGATACGCAGTATTTT